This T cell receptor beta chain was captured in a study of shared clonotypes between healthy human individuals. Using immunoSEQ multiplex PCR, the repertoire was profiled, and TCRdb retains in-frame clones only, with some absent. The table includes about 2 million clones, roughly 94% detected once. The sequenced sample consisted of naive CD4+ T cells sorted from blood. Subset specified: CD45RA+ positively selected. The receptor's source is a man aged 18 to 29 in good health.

CDR3 DNA sequence: TGTGCCAGCAGCGAGTGGGCAACGGCTAACTATGGCTACACCTTC. Amino acid sequence: CASSEWATANYGYTF. The chain uses TRBV6-1 and TRBJ1-2; no definite D call. Germline-derived CDR1 and CDR2 are MNHNS and SASEGT. Between the trimmed V and J ends, which lost 6 bases and 0 bases, there was a span of 14 bases. This CDR3 has 15 amino acids.